The subject of this entry is one TCR beta chain. TCRdb re-derived calls from the 5' RACE reads in MiXCR, one entry per CDR3 protein. The table includes 1.5 million to 2 million distinct CDR3 sequences, under 35% detected once. V lost 2 bases, J lost 0 bases, and 5 bases stayed unmatched. The germline V gene has CDR1 KGHDR and CDR2 SFDVKD. The CDR3 totals 17 residues. This record comes from a study of identical twins. Sequencing was performed on cord blood. The sequence was obtained from a newborn girl in good health. The V and J genes are TRBV24-1 and TRBJ2-4; 8 nucleotides agree with TRBD2. The CDR3 DNA reads TGTGCCACCAGTGATTCGGGGGCGGGGGGAGCCAAAAACATTCAGTACTTC. Its protein product is CATSDSGAGGAKNIQYF.